This T cell receptor (beta chain) was sequenced during a study of OX40 agonist ivuxolimab in advanced cancers. The germline gives CDR1 MNHNS, CDR2 SASEGT. V gave up 8 bases and J gave up 5 bases, with 7 bases separating them. The CDR3 sequence is 11 residues long. Assay used: immunoSEQ multiplex PCR; TCRdb lists only in-frame clones, some missing. The sample lists roughly 86,000 clones; around 90% were seen once. The source material was CD4+ or CD8+ T cells sorted from blood, sampled in a trial of the OX40 agonist ivuxolimab. The V and J genes are TRBV6-1 and TRBJ1-5, with TRBD1 as a possible D gene (5 bases). The sequence came from an adult with an advanced solid tumor such as melanoma, head and neck, liver or kidney cancer. CDR3 loop: CASSGDQPQHF. The CDR3 DNA sequence: TGTGCCAGCTCGGGGGATCAGCCCCAGCATTTT.